This TCR beta chain was sequenced in a study of cytomegalovirus exposure and HLA in healthy donors. Findings and limits, study-wide: The authors later found most CMV-associated TCR beta chains appeared HLA-restricted. In most subjects, TCR beta sequences reportedly gave accurate predictions of HLA-A and HLA-B alleles. When analyzed later, a missense DCLRE1C variant was found to be linked to TCR beta V- and J-gene trimming.

In regard to this clone: What it binds is unknown.

The CDR3 has 11 amino acids. Germline V CDR1 and CDR2: GTSNPN, SVGIG (reference sequence). 13 Jbeta primers and 60 Vbeta primers were used for the PCR. Assay used: immunoSEQ multiplex PCR; TCRdb lists only in-frame clones, some missing. The table shows approximately 92,000 clones, with around 74% occurring only once. The clonotype was recovered from a man in his fifties in good health and CMV-seropositive. This rearrangement joins TRBV30 to TRBJ1-2, with D possibly matching TRBD1 (6 bases). The sequencing input was PBMCs. Written as DNA, the CDR3 is TGTGCGTGGGACACCAACTATGGCTACACCTTC. It is translated as CAWDTNYGYTF.